This T cell receptor (beta chain) was sequenced during a study of CD4 T cells in relation to SARS-CoV-2 and coronaviruses. The unexposed donors gave CD4+ T cells in about 2010-2019, prior to COVID-19. This clone came up a few times. V lost 2 bases and J 9 bases, leaving 8 bases between the germline ends. The length of the CDR3 is 12 residues. Germline V gene sequence: CDR1 MGHDK, CDR2 SYGVNS. Libraries were prepared by immunoSEQ multiplex PCR; TCRdb keeps only in-frame clonotypes and omits some of them. The repertoire holds about 59,000 clones, with 70% to 90% as singletons. The specimen sequenced was memory CD4+ T cells from PBMCs. The sequence was collected from a human donor in good health. The rearrangement joins TRBV25-1 to TRBJ1-5; D is unresolved. The CDR3 protein is CASSEKGRPQHF. The CDR3, as DNA: TGTGCCAGCAGTGAAAAAGGCCGGCCCCAGCATTTT.